This is a list of T cell receptor beta chains from one sample in a study of shared clonotypes between healthy human individuals. Produced via immunoSEQ multiplex PCR; TCRdb's table is partial and in-frame only. The sample carries around 340,000 clones, 70% to 75% recorded once. Source material: memory CD4+ T cells sorted from blood. The source is a man aged 25-40 years in good health. The CDR3 runs from the conserved cysteine through the conserved F or W. Fields, in order: J gene, V gene, D gene, CDR3 length, clone size, CDR3 DNA, CDR3 protein. The D gene is left open where the match is weak. Clone size is given for some rows only: seen once, a few or many times, or a class if the clone is expanded.

>TRBJ1-2|TRBV11-2|.|13|.
TGTGCCAGCAGCTTAGCCAGGGGCCATGGCTACACCTTC
CASSLARGHGYTF
>TRBJ1-2|TRBV18|TRBD1|15|.
TGTGCCAGCTCACCTTCCGGGACAGGGCTCGGTGGCTACACCTTC
CASSPSGTGLGGYTF
>TRBJ2-7|TRBV27|.|16|.
TGTGCCAGCAGTTTATCGTCAGGGACAACCCTCTACGAGCAGTACTTC
CASSLSSGTTLYEQYF
>TRBJ2-1|TRBV29-1|.|13|once
TGCAGCGTTGGGGAGGACTCCTACAATGAGCAGTTCTTC
CSVGEDSYNEQFF
>TRBJ1-2|TRBV10-3|.|14|.
TGTGCCATCAGTGACGTAACAGGGAAAGGCGGCTACACCTTC
CAISDVTGKGGYTF
>TRBJ2-1|TRBV11-2|TRBD2|17|.
TGTGCCAGCAGCTTAGGAGTAGGTAGCGGGACCTACAATGAGCAGTTCTTC
CASSLGVGSGTYNEQFF
>TRBJ2-7|TRBV27|TRBD1|16|.
TGTGCCAGCAGTCCCACGCCCTCTCTGACAGGGTACGAGCAGTACTTC
CASSPTPSLTGYEQYF
>TRBJ1-6|TRBV10-3|.|14|.
TGTGCCATCAACTCCCCCGGGATTGATTCACCCCTCCACTTT
CAINSPGIDSPLHF
>TRBJ2-2|TRBV5-1|TRBD1|15|once
TGCGCCAGCAGCCCGGGACAGGGGACTGTCGGGGAGCTGTTTTTT
CASSPGQGTVGELFF
>TRBJ1-1|TRBV18|TRBD1|15|.
TGTGCCAGCTCACCTACGACAGGGAGTCATACTGAAGCTTTCTTT
CASSPTTGSHTEAFF
>TRBJ2-7|TRBV28|TRBD2|15|.
TGTGCCAGCAGACCTGGACTAGCGAGTCACTACGAGCAGTACTTC
CASRPGLASHYEQYF